The 9 T cell receptor beta chains below come from one sample, sequenced in a study of T cell responses to AZD1222 COVID-19 vaccine. Sequencing used immunoSEQ multiplex PCR; TCRdb keeps in-frame clones, though not all of them. The sample includes about 160,000 clones, 85% to 90% of them seen just once. The specimen was peripheral blood, collected 28 days after the second AZD1222 dose. Receptors were obtained from an adult who received the AZD1222 COVID-19 vaccine.

This clone was detected once. This sequence joins TRBV6-4 and TRBJ2-7; D possibly uses TRBD1 or TRBD2 (5 bases each). Germline CDR1 reads MRHNA; CDR2 reads SNTAGT. The CDR3 length is 13 residues. Trimming left V 2 bases short and J 6 bases short, with 11 bases between. CDR3 protein: CASSDQGVGEQYF. DNA of the CDR3: TGTGCCAGCAGTGACCAGGGAGTGGGCGAGCAGTACTTC.

The chain is built from TRBV19 and TRBJ1-2; 9 bases are shared with TRBD1. CDR3 length: 13 residues. Germline trimming cut 10 bases from V and 5 bases from J; bases unmatched to any gene: 8. The germline V gene encodes CDR1 LNHDA and CDR2 SQIVND (reference sequence). In nucleotides, the CDR3 is TGTGCCACCTTGGGACAGGGTCCATATGGCTACACCTTC. It specifies CATLGQGPYGYTF.

The chain recombines TRBV4-3 with TRBJ2-7; the D gene is possibly TRBD2 (5 bases). Between the trimmed V and J ends, which lost 1 base and 2 bases, there was a span of 15 bases. Germline V gives CDR1 LGHNA, CDR2 YSLEER. The CDR3 sequence is 16 residues long. The CDR3 loop reads CASSQGPVTKTYEQYF. CDR3 sequence (DNA): TGCGCCAGCAGCCAAGGCCCCGTGACTAAGACCTACGAGCAGTACTTC.

The gene calls are TRBV5-5 and TRBJ1-2; D unclear. Trimming left V 4 bases short and J 2 bases short, with 9 bases between. The CDR3 runs to 13 residues. The germline V gene encodes CDR1 SGHKS and CDR2 YYEKEE (reference sequence). The CDR3 DNA sequence: TGTGCCAGCAGCCTACGGATAAACTATGGCTACACCTTC. This sequence encodes CASSLRINYGYTF.

This clone showed up just once. This rearrangement joins TRBV30 to TRBJ2-1, with D perhaps matching TRBD2 (6 bases). Trimming removed 0 bases at V and 0 bases at J, with 15 bases between. This CDR3 has 17 residues. Germline lookup yields CDR1 GTSNPN and CDR2 SVGIG (reference sequence). The CDR3 DNA follows: TGTGCCTGGAGTGTTAAGGTCGGGAGTGGCTCCTACAATGAGCAGTTCTTC. It codes for CAWSVKVGSGSYNEQFF.

This chain connects TRBV2 to TRBJ1-5, with D unclear. The CDR3 spans 15 residues. V was shortened by 6 bases and J by 0 bases, with 12 bases between the two germline ends. Germline CDR1 and CDR2: SNHLY and FYNNEI. The CDR3 loop reads CASRKDMSSNQPQHF. The CDR3 DNA sequence: TGTGCCAGCAGGAAAGACATGAGTAGCAATCAGCCCCAGCATTTT.

The table lists this clone with a few counts. The rearrangement links TRBV6-5 to TRBJ1-5; no clear D gene. V shed 7 bases and J shed 0 bases, with 7 bases lying between them. Germline loops: CDR1 MNHEY, CDR2 SVGAGI. The CDR3 runs 13 residues. The CDR3 DNA is TGTGCCAGCAATCAGAATAGCAATCAGCCCCAGCATTTT. Its translation: CASNQNSNQPQHF.

V and J are TRBV6-5 and TRBJ2-4; 7 nucleotides match TRBD1. CDR1 MNHEY and CDR2 SVGAGI come from the germline V gene. With V trimmed by 7 bases and J by 6 bases, 6 bases remained unmatched. The CDR3 consists of 13 residues. CDR3 loop: CASIEGARNIQYF. DNA for the CDR3: TGTGCCAGCATAGAGGGGGCGCGAAACATTCAGTACTTC.

The chain recombines TRBV18 with TRBJ2-7; 7 bases fit TRBD1. The ends lost 2 bases at V and 3 bases at J; junction bases unmatched: 7. CDR3 size: 15 residues. Germline V lookup: CDR1 KGHSH, CDR2 LQKENI. CDR3 coding DNA: TGTGCCAGCTCACCAAGCACGGGACAGCACTACGAGCAGTACTTC. Translating it yields CASSPSTGQHYEQYF.